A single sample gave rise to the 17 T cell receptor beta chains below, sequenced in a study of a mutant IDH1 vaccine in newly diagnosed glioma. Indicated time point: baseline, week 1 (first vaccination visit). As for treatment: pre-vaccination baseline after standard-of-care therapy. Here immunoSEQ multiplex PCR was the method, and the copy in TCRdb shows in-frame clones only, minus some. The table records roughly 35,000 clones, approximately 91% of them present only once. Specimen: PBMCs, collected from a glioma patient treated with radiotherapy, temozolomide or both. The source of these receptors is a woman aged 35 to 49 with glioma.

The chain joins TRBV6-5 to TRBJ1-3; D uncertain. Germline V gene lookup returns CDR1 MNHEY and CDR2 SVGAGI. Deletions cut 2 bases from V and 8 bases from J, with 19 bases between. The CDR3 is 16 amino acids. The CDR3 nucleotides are TGTGCCAGCAGTTACGGGAATATAAGAGGGCTTCACACCATATATTTT. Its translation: CASSYGNIRGLHTIYF.

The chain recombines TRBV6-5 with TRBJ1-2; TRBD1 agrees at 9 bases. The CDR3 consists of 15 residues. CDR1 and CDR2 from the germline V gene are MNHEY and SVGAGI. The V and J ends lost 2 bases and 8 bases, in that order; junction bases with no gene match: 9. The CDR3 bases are TGTGCCAGCAGTTACCGCAAGGGACAGGGAGGAGGCTACACCTTC. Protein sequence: CASSYRKGQGGGYTF.

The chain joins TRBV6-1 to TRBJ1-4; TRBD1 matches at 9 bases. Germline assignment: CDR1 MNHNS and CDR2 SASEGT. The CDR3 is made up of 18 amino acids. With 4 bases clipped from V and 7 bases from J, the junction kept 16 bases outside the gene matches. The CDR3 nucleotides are TGTGCCAGCAGTGCCAGAGTACAGGGGGCTGTGTTTGGTGAAAAACTGTTTTTT. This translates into CASSARVQGAVFGEKLFF.

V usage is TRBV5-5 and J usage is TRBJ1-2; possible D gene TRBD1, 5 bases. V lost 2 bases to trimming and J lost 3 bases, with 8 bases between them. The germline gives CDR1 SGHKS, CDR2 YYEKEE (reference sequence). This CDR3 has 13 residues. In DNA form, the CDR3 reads TGTGCCAGCAGCTTCGGGGGGTACTATGGCTACACCTTC. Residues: CASSFGGYYGYTF.

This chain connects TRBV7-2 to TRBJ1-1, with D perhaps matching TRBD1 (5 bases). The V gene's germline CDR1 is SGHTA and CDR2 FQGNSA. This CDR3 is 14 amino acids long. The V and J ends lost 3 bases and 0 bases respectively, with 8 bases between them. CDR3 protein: CASSLWGVNTEAFF. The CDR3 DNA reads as TGTGCCAGCAGCTTGTGGGGGGTGAACACTGAAGCTTTCTTT. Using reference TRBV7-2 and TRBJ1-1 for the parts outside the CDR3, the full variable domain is GAGVSQSPSNKVTEKGKDVELRCDPISGHTALYWYRQSLGQGLEFLIYFQGNSAPDKSGLPSDRFSAERTGGSVSTLTIQRTQQEDSAVYLCASSLWGVNTEAFFGQGTRLTVV.

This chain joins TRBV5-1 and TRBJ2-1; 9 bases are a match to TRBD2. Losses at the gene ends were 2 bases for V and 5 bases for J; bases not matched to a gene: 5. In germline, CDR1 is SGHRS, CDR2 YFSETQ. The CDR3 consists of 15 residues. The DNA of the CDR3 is TGCGCCAGCAGCTTAGTGGCGGGAGGGAACAATGAGCAGTTCTTC. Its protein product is CASSLVAGGNNEQFF. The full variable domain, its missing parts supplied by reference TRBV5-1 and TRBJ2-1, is KAGVTQTPRYLIKTRGQQVTLSCSPISGHRSVSWYQQTPGQGLQFLFEYFSETQRNKGNFPGRFSGRQFSNSRSEMNVSTLELGDSALYLCASSLVAGGNNEQFFGPGTRLTVL.

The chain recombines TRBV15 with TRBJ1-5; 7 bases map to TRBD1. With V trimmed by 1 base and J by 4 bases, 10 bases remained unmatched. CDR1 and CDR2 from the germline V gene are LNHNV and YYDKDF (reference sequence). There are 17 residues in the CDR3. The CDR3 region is CATSRAKGDSINQPQHF. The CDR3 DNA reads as TGTGCCACCAGCAGAGCTAAGGGGGACAGCATTAATCAGCCCCAGCATTTT.

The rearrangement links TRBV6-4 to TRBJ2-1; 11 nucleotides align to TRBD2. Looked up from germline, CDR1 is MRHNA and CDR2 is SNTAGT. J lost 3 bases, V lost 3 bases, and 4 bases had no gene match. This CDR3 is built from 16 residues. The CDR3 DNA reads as TGTGCCAGCAGTGAGTTTAGCGGGGGGGGCTACAATGAGCAGTTCTTC. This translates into CASSEFSGGGYNEQFF.

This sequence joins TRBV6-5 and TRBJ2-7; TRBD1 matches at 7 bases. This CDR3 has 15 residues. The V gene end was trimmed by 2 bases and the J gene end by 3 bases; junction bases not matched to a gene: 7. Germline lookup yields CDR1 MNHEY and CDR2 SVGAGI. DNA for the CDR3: TGTGCCAGCAGTTACACCGGGACAGTCAGCTACGAGCAGTACTTC. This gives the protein CASSYTGTVSYEQYF.

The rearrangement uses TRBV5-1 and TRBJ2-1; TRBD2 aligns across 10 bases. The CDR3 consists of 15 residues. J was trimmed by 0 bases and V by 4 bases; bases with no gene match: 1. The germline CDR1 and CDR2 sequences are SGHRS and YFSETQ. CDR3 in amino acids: CASSTSGDSYNEQFF. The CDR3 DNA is TGCGCCAGCAGCACTAGCGGGGACTCCTACAATGAGCAGTTCTTC. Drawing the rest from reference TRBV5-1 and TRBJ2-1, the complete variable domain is KAGVTQTPRYLIKTRGQQVTLSCSPISGHRSVSWYQQTPGQGLQFLFEYFSETQRNKGNFPGRFSGRQFSNSRSEMNVSTLELGDSALYLCASSTSGDSYNEQFFGPGTRLTVL.

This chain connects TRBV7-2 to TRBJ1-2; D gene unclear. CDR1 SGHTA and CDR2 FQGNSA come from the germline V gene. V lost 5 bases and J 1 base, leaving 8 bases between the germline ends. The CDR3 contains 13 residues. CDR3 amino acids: CASSQQFNYGYTF. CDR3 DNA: TGTGCCAGCAGCCAACAGTTTAACTATGGCTACACCTTC.

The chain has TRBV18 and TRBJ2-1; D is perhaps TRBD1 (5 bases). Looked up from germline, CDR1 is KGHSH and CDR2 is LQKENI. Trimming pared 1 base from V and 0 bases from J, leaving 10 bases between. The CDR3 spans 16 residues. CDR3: CASSPLGLNSYNEQFF. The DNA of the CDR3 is TGTGCCAGCTCACCACTGGGGCTCAACTCCTACAATGAGCAGTTCTTC.

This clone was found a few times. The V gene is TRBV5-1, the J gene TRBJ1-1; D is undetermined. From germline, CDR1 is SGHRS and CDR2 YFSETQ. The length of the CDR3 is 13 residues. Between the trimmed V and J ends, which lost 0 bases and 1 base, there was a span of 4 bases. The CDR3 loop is CASSLDPNTEAFF. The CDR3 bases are TGCGCCAGCAGCTTGGATCCGAACACTGAAGCTTTCTTT.

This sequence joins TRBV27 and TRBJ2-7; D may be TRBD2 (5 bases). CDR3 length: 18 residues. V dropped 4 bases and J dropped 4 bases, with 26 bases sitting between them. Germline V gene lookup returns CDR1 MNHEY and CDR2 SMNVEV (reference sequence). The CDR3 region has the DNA TGTGCCAGCAGTTCCCTGAGTAGCGCTCTCTCCGATTCATACGAGCAGTACTTC. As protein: CASSSLSSALSDSYEQYF.

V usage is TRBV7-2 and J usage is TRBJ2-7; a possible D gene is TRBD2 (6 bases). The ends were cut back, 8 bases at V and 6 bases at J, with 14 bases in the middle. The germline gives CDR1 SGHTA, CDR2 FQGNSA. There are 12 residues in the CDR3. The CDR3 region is CASGRGFREQYF. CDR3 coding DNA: TGTGCCAGCGGCCGGGGGTTTCGCGAGCAGTACTTC. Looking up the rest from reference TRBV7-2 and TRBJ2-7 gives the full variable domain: GAGVSQSPSNKVTEKGKDVELRCDPISGHTALYWYRQSLGQGLEFLIYFQGNSAPDKSGLPSDRFSAERTGGSVSTLTIQRTQQEDSAVYLCASGRGFREQYFGPGTRLTVT.

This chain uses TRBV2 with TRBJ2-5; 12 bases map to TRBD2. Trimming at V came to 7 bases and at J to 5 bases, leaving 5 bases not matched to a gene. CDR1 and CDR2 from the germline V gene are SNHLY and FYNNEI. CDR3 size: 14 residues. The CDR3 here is CASTPSGGAETQYF. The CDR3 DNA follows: TGTGCCAGCACCCCTAGCGGGGGGGCGGAGACCCAGTACTTC.

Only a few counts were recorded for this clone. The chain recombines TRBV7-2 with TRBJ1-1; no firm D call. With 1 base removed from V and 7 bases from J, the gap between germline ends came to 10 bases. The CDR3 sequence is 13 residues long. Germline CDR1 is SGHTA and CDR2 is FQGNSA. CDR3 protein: CASSLGSRLEAFF. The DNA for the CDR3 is TGTGCCAGCAGCTTAGGATCCCGCCTTGAAGCTTTCTTT.